The 5 T cell receptor beta chains in this list originate from one sample, sequenced in a study of shared clonotypes between healthy human individuals (dated by TCRdb to about 2020). Libraries were prepared through the immunoSEQ multiplex PCR assay. The source is immuneACCESS, and TCRdb retained only in-frame sequences with V and J called. Part of the clones is not carried over; for the studies checked, unresolved V genes explain less than half of this, and the remainder is unexplained. This sample lists 2 million to 2.5 million clones; 85% to 95% were detected once. Roughly 0.13% of the sample comes from the top ten. Sequencing was performed on naive CD4+ T cells sorted from blood. Reading the label with the study, this specimen's cell subset or site is: CD45RA+ positively selected. The receptors shown here come from a man younger than 30 in good health.

This chain links TRBV18 with TRBJ2-7; tentative D call: TRBD2 (6 bases). From germline, CDR1 is KGHSH and CDR2 LQKENI. Trimming shortened V by 3 bases and J by 7 bases, and 16 bases separated the two germline ends. CDR3 length: 14 residues. The CDR3 here is CASSPPTSLGEQYF. The CDR3 DNA reads as TGTGCCAGCTCACCCCCCACTAGCTTGGGGGAGCAGTACTTC. The entire variable domain, with the rest obtained from reference TRBV18 and TRBJ2-7, is as follows: NAGVMQNPRHLVRRRGQEARLRCSPMKGHSHVYWYRQLPEEGLKFMVYLQKENIIDESGMPKERFSAEFPKEGPSILRIQQVVRGDSAAYFCASSPPTSLGEQYFGPGTRLTVT.

This clone has only a few counts. The chain has TRBV10-3 and TRBJ2-1; either TRBD1 or TRBD2 may fit D (7 bases each). This CDR3 comprises 15 residues. Germline V lookup: CDR1 ENHRY, CDR2 SYGVKD. The V gene lost 2 bases and the J gene lost 9 bases, with 17 bases spanning the gap. The CDR3 spells CAISERQGGGGEQFF. The CDR3 DNA follows: TGTGCCATCAGTGAGAGGCAGGGAGGGGGCGGTGAGCAGTTCTTC.

CDR3 protein: CASRSYLTGREQYF. DNA for the CDR3: TGTGCCAGCAGATCCTACCTGACAGGGCGTGAGCAGTACTTC. This sequence joins TRBV6-5 and TRBJ2-7, with 7 bases identical to TRBD1. Trimming removed 6 bases from V and 7 bases from J; junction bases left unmatched: 12. CDR1 is MNHEY, CDR2 SVGAGI, per germline. The length of the CDR3 is 14 residues.

As for this clone: A much larger clone differs from this one at a single base, so this may be a read error. The DNA of the CDR3 is TGTGCCAGCAGCTTAGTGTCCTACGAGCAGTACTTC. Translation gives CASSLVSYEQYF. J is TRBJ2-7 and V is TRBV7-8; D gene unclear. Per the germline V gene, CDR1 is SGHVS and CDR2 is FQNEAQ. The length of the CDR3 is 12 residues. V was clipped by 1 base and J by 1 base, with 2 bases between them.

The V gene is TRBV18, the J gene TRBJ1-6, with D uncertain. This CDR3 has 15 amino acids. The V and J ends lost 0 bases and 6 bases respectively, with 9 bases between them. Germline loops: CDR1 KGHSH, CDR2 LQKENI. CDR3 coding DNA: TGTGCCAGCTCACCACCGGTCACAGTTAATTCACCCCTCCACTTT. This translates into CASSPPVTVNSPLHF.